Below, 15 T cell receptor beta chains from the same sample are listed, as sequenced in a study of cytomegalovirus exposure and HLA in healthy donors. The PCR employed 60 Vbeta primers together with 13 Jbeta primers. TCRdb's copy holds only in-frame clones and misses some; the assay was immunoSEQ multiplex PCR. The sample lists around 130,000 clones, 75% to 85% seen once, with roughly 1.2% in the top ten. The sample taken for sequencing was PBMCs. Source of these receptors: a girl aged 2-10 years in good health and CMV-seronegative.

This clone was seen a few times. For the CDR3, the DNA is TGTGCCAGCAGCTTGAGGGACGGGAGCTCCTACGAGCAGTACTTC. Translation gives CASSLRDGSSYEQYF. The chain employs TRBV5-6 and TRBJ2-7, with TRBD2 as a possible D gene (6 bases). V shed 1 base and J shed 0 bases, with 11 bases lying between them. CDR1 is SGHDT, CDR2 YYEEEE, per germline. This CDR3 is 15 amino acids long.

The rearrangement links TRBV4-3 to TRBJ1-6; D possibly corresponds to TRBD1 (6 bases). Trimming cost V 2 bases and J 1 base, with 15 bases left between them. This CDR3 comprises 18 residues. Germline V gene lookup returns CDR1 LGHNA and CDR2 YSLEER. The CDR3 loop is CASSQKVGARSYNSPLHF. CDR3 coding DNA: TGCGCCAGCAGCCAAAAGGTGGGGGCGAGGTCCTATAATTCACCCCTCCACTTT.

The genes are TRBV2 and TRBJ1-1; D is undetermined. Trimming cost V 2 bases and J 4 bases, with 14 bases left between them. Germline lookup yields CDR1 SNHLY and CDR2 FYNNEI. This CDR3 has 15 amino acids. The CDR3 reads CASSEFAGLGTEAFF. The CDR3 DNA reads as TGTGCCAGCAGTGAATTCGCGGGGTTAGGCACTGAAGCTTTCTTT.

This clone was observed a handful of times. The rearrangement uses TRBV6-5 and TRBJ2-1, with 12 bases matching TRBD1. The ends lost 7 bases at V and 9 bases at J; junction bases unmatched: 7. The CDR3 runs to 14 residues. The germline V gene has CDR1 MNHEY and CDR2 SVGAGI. The CDR3 coding sequence is TGTGCCAGCATAAAGGGACAGGGGGCAGGTGAGCAGTTCTTC. This encodes CASIKGQGAGEQFF.

The chain joins TRBV19 to TRBJ1-5, with D possibly being TRBD1 (6 bases). Germline lookup yields CDR1 LNHDA and CDR2 SQIVND (reference sequence). The V end was cut by 5 bases, the J end by 0 bases, with 11 bases between. The length of the CDR3 is 15 residues. CDR3 residues: CASSWTVSSNQPQHF. CDR3 DNA sequence: TGTGCCAGTAGTTGGACAGTTTCTAGCAATCAGCCCCAGCATTTT.

The count of this clone is one. At one end the junction does not follow the germline gene, possibly because of a read error. This chain links TRBV7-7 with TRBJ2-5; D may be TRBD2 (5 bases). This CDR3 spans 13 amino acids. Germline lookup yields CDR1 SSHAT and CDR2 FNYEAQ (reference sequence). The CDR3 region is CASSFTSLETQYF. In nucleotides, the CDR3 is TGTGCTAGCAGCTTCACTAGTTTGGAGACCCAGTACTTC.

This clone occurred once. The chain couples TRBV4-2 to TRBJ2-3, with TRBD1 matching 7 bases. The CDR3 sequence is 16 residues long. Trimming at V came to 0 bases and at J to 0 bases, leaving 3 bases not matched to a gene. Germline-derived CDR1 and CDR2 are LGHNA and YNFKEQ. CDR3 protein: CASSQDVRGSTDTQYF. CDR3 nucleotide sequence: TGTGCCAGCAGCCAAGATGTCAGGGGGAGCACAGATACGCAGTATTTT.

In its sample, this clone was seen once. In nucleotides, the CDR3 is TGTGCCAGCAGCCGGGATGGTTCACCCCTCCACTTT. Amino acid sequence: CASSRDGSPLHF. This chain uses TRBV7-9 with TRBJ1-6; D gene ambiguous. Germline V gene data show CDR1 as SEHNR and CDR2 as FQNEAQ (reference sequence). This CDR3 has 12 residues. The V end was cut by 5 bases, the J end by 9 bases, with 8 bases between.

The chain combines TRBV23-1 with TRBJ2-5; D not certain. With the DNA end fitting TRBJ2-7 better, the J assignment may be wrong. TRBV23-1 is an open reading frame, and its role is uncertain. CDR3 length equals 10 residues. The DNA of the CDR3 is TGCGCCAGTTCAGACTACGAGCAGTACTTC. This encodes CASSDYEQYF.

This rearrangement joins TRBV7-3 to TRBJ2-1; no clear D. Trimming took 4 bases from V and 0 from J, leaving 13 bases between them. The CDR3 totals 16 residues. The germline V gene has CDR1 SGHTA and CDR2 FQGTGA. The CDR3 sequence is CASSSRVPSSYNEQFF. CDR3 sequence (DNA): TGTGCCAGCAGCTCTCGGGTTCCGAGCTCCTACAATGAGCAGTTCTTC.

This chain connects TRBV7-9 to TRBJ2-6, with D maybe TRBD2 (7 bases). CDR3 length: 17 residues. V lost 4 bases to trimming and J lost 0 bases, with 13 bases between them. Germline-derived CDR1 and CDR2 are SEHNR and FQNEAQ (reference sequence). CDR3: CASSSFGGASGANVLTF. The CDR3 DNA sequence: TGTGCCAGCAGCTCCTTTGGGGGGGCCTCTGGGGCCAACGTCCTGACTTTC.

The V and J genes are TRBV19 and TRBJ1-1; D is undetermined. Germline V gives CDR1 LNHDA, CDR2 SQIVND (reference sequence). The CDR3 consists of 13 residues. V was shortened by 7 bases and J by 1 base, with 10 bases between the two germline ends. The DNA for the CDR3 is TGTGCCAGTATCAGATTTCCGAACACTGAAGCTTTCTTT. Protein sequence: CASIRFPNTEAFF.

The J gene is TRBJ2-1, the V gene TRBV4-3, with 10 bases lining up with TRBD1. CDR1 LGHNA and CDR2 YSLEER come from the germline V gene. V trimming: 3 bases; J trimming: 7 bases; junction bases outside the gene matches: 6. The CDR3 has 15 amino acids. CDR3 nucleotides: TGCGCCAGCAGCCAGCGGGACAGGGGTTGGAATGAGCAGTTCTTC. Translating it yields CASSQRDRGWNEQFF.

The V call is TRBV5-1, the J call TRBJ2-7, with D possibly matching TRBD1 (6 bases). This CDR3 contains 14 residues. CDR1 is SGHRS and CDR2 is YFSETQ in the germline V gene. Trimming took off 4 bases at V and 5 bases at J, with 16 bases between the two ends. The CDR3, as DNA: TGCGCCAGCAGCGAATCCGGGACAATCGACGAGCAGTACTTC. Translating it yields CASSESGTIDEQYF. Full variable domain (rest looked up from reference TRBV5-1 and TRBJ2-7): KAGVTQTPRYLIKTRGQQVTLSCSPISGHRSVSWYQQTPGQGLQFLFEYFSETQRNKGNFPGRFSGRQFSNSRSEMNVSTLELGDSALYLCASSESGTIDEQYFGPGTRLTVT.

The gene calls are TRBV29-1 and TRBJ2-5; weak D call: TRBD2 (5 bases). The germline V gene has CDR1 SQVTM and CDR2 ANQGSEA. The CDR3 is 12 residues long. The ends were cut back, 3 bases at V and 5 bases at J, with 10 bases in the middle. This CDR3 is CSVDAGGETQYF. The CDR3 DNA reads as TGCAGCGTTGATGCGGGTGGCGAGACCCAGTACTTC.